This T cell receptor beta chain was retrieved from a study of human T cells and chemical hapten exposure. Study details: All through the roughly 23-week study, the scalp of each patient received diphenylcyclopropenone doses weekly.

CDR1 and CDR2 (germline): SNHLY, FYNNEI. The J segment lost 2 bases and the V segment lost 1 base, leaving 7 bases of the junction unmatched. The CDR3 is 17 residues long. The time point denotes: patch test 2, 6 weeks after DPC sensitization. Sample treatment: therapeutic diphenylcyclopropenone sensitization with weekly scalp DPC. This clonotype was seen a handful of times. TCRdb fed the RACE reads into MiXCR, producing one record per CDR3 protein. The table has tens of thousands of distinct CDR3 sequences, 7.5% to 10% seen once. The specimen was whole blood, collected in connection with sensitization to the hapten diphenylcyclopropenone (DPC). The clonotype comes from a man aged 25-45 years with alopecia areata. Some clones in this sample may be carry-over from other donors' samples. The genes are TRBV2 and TRBJ2-3; the match to TRBD2 covers 9 bases. CDR3 in DNA: TGTGCCAGCAGTGAAGGGCAACCTAGCGGGGCCACAGATACGCAGTATTTT. Translation: CASSEGQPSGATDTQYF.